The T cell receptor (beta chain) under discussion was sequenced for a study of shared clonotypes between healthy human individuals. Points from the study as a whole: Estimated richness was generally greater in naive than memory subsets. Limited genetic and exposure-history diversity came from having few donors.

Here immunoSEQ multiplex PCR was the method, and the copy in TCRdb shows in-frame clones only, minus some. The sample includes 1,400,000 or so clones, 98% of them seen just once. Donors comprised healthy HIV-negative adults lacking recent acute infections or vaccinations. The germline CDR1 and CDR2 sequences are SGHTA and FQGTGA. This CDR3 region has 15 residues. V dropped 3 bases and J dropped 1; count of bases not matched to a gene: 2. With regard to this clone: The antigen is undetermined.

The clonotype was recovered from a young man in good health. Sequences were obtained from naive CD4+ T cells sorted from blood. Subset of the sample: CD45RA+ positively selected. The chain is built from TRBV7-3 and TRBJ2-2; 7 nucleotides agree with TRBD2. The CDR3 coding sequence is TGTGCCAGCAGCTTCGGCGGGAGGAACACCGGGGAGCTGTTTTTT. Translating it yields CASSFGGRNTGELFF.